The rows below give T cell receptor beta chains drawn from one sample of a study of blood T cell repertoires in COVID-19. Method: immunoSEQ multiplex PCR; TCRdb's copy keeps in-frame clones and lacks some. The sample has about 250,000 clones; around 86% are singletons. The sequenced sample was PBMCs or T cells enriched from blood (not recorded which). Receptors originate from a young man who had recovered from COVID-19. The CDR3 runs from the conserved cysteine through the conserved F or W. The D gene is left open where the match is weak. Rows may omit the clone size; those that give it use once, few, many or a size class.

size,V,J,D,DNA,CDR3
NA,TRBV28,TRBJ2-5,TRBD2,TGTGCCAGCAGTTCACTAGCGGCGTCCCAAGAGACCCAGTACTTC,CASSSLAASQETQYF
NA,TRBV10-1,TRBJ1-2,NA,TGCGCCAGCAGTGATCTCGCTAACTATGGCTACACCTTC,CASSDLANYGYTF
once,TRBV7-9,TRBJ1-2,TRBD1,TGTGCCAGCAGCCGCCACGGGACAGGGACTAACTATGGCTACACCTTC,CASSRHGTGTNYGYTF
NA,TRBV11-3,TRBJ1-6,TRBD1,TGTGCCAGCAGCTCTCGACAGGGATATAATTCACCCCTCCACTTT,CASSSRQGYNSPLHF
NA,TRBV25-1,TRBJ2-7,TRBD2,TGTGCCAGCAGTAAGGGACTAGCGGTCTCCTACGAGCAGTACTTC,CASSKGLAVSYEQYF
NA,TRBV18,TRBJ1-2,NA,TGTGCCAGCTCACGTGGTAGACAGGATCCTGGCTATGGCTACACCTTC,CASSRGRQDPGYGYTF
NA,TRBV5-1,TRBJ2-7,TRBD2,TGCGCCAGCAGCTTCCAGGGGACTAGCGGGAACGAGCAGTACTTC,CASSFQGTSGNEQYF
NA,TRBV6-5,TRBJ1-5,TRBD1,TGTGCCAGCAGTTGGGACAGTAGGTCTCAGCCCCAGCATTTT,CASSWDSRSQPQHF
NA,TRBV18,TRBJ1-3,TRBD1,TGTGCCAGCTCCTCAATTGGGGACAGCTCCAGAAACACCATATATTTT,CASSSIGDSSRNTIYF
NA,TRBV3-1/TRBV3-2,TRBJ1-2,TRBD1,TGTGCCAGCAGCTACTACGGGACAGGCCTCTCCTATGGCTACACCTTC,CASSYYGTGLSYGYTF
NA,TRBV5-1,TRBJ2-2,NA,TGCGCCAGCCAAACAGAGCCCGGGGAGCTGTTTTTT,CASQTEPGELFF
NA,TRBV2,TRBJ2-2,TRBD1,TGTGCCAGCAAGGGACAGGGGCGGGCCGGGGAGCTGTTTTTT,CASKGQGRAGELFF
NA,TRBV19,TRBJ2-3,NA,TGTGCCAGTACGGCGTATAGCGAGAGCACAGATACGCAGTATTTT,CASTAYSESTDTQYF
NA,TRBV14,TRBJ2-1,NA,TGTGCCAGCAGCCAAGCCGACTTTATTGGGGGGTACAATGAGCAGTTCTTC,CASSQADFIGGYNEQFF
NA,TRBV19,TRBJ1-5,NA,TGTGCCAGTAAATTCCACAGGCTTAATCAGCCCCAGCATTTT,CASKFHRLNQPQHF
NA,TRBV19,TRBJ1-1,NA,TGTGCCAGTAGTATTTCCGGGGGTGTAGCTTTCTTT,CASSISGGVAFF
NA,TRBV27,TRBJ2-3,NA,TGTGCCAGCAGACCCGGGGGCGGGAGAGGCAGGCTAGGCACAGATACGCAGTATTTT,CASRPGGGRGRLGTDTQYF
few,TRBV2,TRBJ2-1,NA,TGTGCCAGCAGCGTAGCGGAAAGCTCCTACAATGAGCAGTTCTTC,CASSVAESSYNEQFF
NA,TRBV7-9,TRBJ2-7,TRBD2,TGTGCCAGCAGCTTACCGACTAGCGAGCCTTCGCAGTACTTC,CASSLPTSEPSQYF
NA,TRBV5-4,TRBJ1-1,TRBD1,TGTGCCAGCTGGGAGGACAGGGACGACACTGAAGCTTTCTTT,CASWEDRDDTEAFF
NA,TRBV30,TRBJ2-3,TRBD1,TGTGCCTGGAGTGGACAGGGGTTTACAGATACGCAGTATTTT,CAWSGQGFTDTQYF
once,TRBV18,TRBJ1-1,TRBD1,TGTGCCAGCTCAGGGACAGGGACGAACACTGAAGCTTTCTTT,CASSGTGTNTEAFF
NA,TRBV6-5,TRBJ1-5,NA,TGTGCCAGCTCGACAGTCACTCAGCCCCAGCATTTT,CASSTVTQPQHF
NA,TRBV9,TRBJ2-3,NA,TGTGCCAGCAGCGTAGGAGGGCTCGCAGATACGCAGTATTTT,CASSVGGLADTQYF
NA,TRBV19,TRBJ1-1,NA,TGTGCCAGCCGGCGGGGGGTGGGCACTGAAGCTTTCTTT,CASRRGVGTEAFF
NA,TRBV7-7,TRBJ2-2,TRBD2,TGTGCTAGCAGCTTAGGACTAGCGAACACCGGGGAGCTGTTTTTT,CASSLGLANTGELFF
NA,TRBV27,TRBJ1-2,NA,TGTGCCAGCAGTTTGAGGCCCCCGGCGGGTGACCTAAACTATGGCTACACCTTC,CASSLRPPAGDLNYGYTF
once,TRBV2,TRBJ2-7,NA,TGTGCCAGCGGGATATCACGGGGTGTAGGCGAGCAGTACTTC,CASGISRGVGEQYF
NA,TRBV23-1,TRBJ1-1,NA,TGCGCCAGCAGTCAATTTATCGCCAGAAACACTGAAGCTTTCTTT,CASSQFIARNTEAFF
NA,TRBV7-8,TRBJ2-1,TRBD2,TGTGCCAGCAGCTTCATCTCGGCGGGGGTTAATGAGCAGTTCTTC,CASSFISAGVNEQFF
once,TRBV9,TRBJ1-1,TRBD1,TGTGCCAGCAGCGGTGACAGGGGTAACACTGAAGCTTTCTTT,CASSGDRGNTEAFF
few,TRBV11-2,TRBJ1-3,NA,TGTGCCAGCAGCTTAGCCTTCACCCGGACAGCTGGAAACACCATATATTTT,CASSLAFTRTAGNTIYF
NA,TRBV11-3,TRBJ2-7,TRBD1,TGTGCCAGCAGCTTATGGGGGGACAGGGGAGGCGAGCAGTACTTC,CASSLWGDRGGEQYF
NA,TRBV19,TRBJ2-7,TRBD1,TGTGCCAGTAGCACGGACAGGGCACCCTACGAGCAGTACTTC,CASSTDRAPYEQYF
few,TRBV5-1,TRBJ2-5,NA,TGCGCCAGCAGGCCCAGGGGTTACGAGACCCAGTACTTC,CASRPRGYETQYF
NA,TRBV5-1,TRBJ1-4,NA,TGCGCCAGCAGCTCGGGAGGGTTTAATGAAAAACTGTTTTTT,CASSSGGFNEKLFF
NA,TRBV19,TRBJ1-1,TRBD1,TGTGCCAGTAGTATACAGGGGGAATCGGACGAAGCTTTCTTT,CASSIQGESDEAFF
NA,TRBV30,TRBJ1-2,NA,TGTGCCTGGACCGAGAACTATGGCTACACCTTC,CAWTENYGYTF
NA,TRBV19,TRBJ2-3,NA,TGTGCCAGTAGGAGGGAGGGCACAGATACGCAGTATTTT,CASRREGTDTQYF
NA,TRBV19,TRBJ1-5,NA,TGTGCCTCGGGTCAGCCCCAGCATTTT,CASGQPQHF
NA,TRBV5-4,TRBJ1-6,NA,TGTGCCAGCAGCCCTCGACAGTGGGGTTCACCCCTCCACTTT,CASSPRQWGSPLHF
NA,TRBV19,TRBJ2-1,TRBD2,TGTGCCAGTAGTGTAAGCGGGGGGGCGTTCAATGAGCAGTTCTTC,CASSVSGGAFNEQFF